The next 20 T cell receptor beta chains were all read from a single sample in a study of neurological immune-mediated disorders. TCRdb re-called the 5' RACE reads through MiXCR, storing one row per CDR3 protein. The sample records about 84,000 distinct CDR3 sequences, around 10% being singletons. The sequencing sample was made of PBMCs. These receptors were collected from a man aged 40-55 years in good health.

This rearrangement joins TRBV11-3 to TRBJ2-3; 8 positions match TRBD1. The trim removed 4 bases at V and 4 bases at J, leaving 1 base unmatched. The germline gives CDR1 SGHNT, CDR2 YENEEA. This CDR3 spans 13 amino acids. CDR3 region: CASSSGGADTQYF. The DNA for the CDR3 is TGTGCCAGCAGCTCAGGGGGCGCAGATACGCAGTATTTT.

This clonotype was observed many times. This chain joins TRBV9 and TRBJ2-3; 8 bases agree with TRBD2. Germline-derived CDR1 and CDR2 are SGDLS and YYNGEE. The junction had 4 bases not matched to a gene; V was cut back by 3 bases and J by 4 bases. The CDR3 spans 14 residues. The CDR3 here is CASSAGTRSDTQYF. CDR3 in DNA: TGTGCCAGCAGCGCCGGGACTAGATCAGATACGCAGTATTTT.

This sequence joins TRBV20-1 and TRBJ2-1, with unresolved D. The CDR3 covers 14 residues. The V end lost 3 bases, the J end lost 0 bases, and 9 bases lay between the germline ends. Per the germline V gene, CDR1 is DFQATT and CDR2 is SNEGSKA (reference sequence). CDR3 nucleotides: TGCAGTGCTAGTACTGAGAGCTCCTACAATGAGCAGTTCTTC. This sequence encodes CSASTESSYNEQFF.

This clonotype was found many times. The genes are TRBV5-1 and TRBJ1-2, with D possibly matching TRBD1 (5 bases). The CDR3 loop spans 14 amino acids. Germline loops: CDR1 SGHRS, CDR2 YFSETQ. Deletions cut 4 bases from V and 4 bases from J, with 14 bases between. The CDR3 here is CASSPPQGGYGYTF. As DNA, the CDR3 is TGCGCCAGCAGCCCGCCCCAGGGAGGCTATGGCTACACCTTC.

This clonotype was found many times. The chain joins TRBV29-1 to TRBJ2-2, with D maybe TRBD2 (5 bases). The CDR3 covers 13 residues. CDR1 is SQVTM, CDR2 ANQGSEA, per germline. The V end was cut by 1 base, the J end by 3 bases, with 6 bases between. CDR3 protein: CSVEAGYTGELFF. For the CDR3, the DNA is TGCAGCGTTGAAGCGGGATACACCGGGGAGCTGTTTTTT.

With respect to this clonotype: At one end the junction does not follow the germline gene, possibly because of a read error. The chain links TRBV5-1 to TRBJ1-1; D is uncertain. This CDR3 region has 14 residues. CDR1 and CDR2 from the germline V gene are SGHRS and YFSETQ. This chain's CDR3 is CASSLVVLNTESFF. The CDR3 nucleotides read TGCGCCAGCAGCTTGGTAGTGTTGAACACTGAATCTTTCTTT.

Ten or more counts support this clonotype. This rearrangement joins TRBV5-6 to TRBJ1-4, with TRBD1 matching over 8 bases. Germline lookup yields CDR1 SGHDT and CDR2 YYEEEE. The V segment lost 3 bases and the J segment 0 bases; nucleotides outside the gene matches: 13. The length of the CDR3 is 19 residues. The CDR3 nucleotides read TGTGCCAGCAGCTGGACCCTTCAACAGGGGGGGACAACTAATGAAAAACTGTTTTTT. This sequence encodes CASSWTLQQGGTTNEKLFF.

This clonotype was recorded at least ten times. The chain's CDR3 is CAISEGQGAVSYEQYF. In DNA form, the CDR3 reads TGTGCCATCAGTGAGGGACAGGGAGCGGTCAGCTACGAGCAGTACTTC. The V and J genes are TRBV10-3 and TRBJ2-7; 8 bases line up with TRBD1. In germline, CDR1 is ENHRY, CDR2 SYGVKD. CDR3 length: 16 residues. V lost 2 bases and J lost 3; bases outside the gene matches: 9.

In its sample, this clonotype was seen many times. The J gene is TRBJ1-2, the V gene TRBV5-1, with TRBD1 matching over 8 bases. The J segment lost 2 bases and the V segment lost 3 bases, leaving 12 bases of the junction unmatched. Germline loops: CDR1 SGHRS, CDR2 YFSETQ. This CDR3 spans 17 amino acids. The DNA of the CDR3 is TGCGCCAGCAGCTCCGACAGGGGAAGCGTGAAGAACTATGGCTACACCTTC. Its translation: CASSSDRGSVKNYGYTF.

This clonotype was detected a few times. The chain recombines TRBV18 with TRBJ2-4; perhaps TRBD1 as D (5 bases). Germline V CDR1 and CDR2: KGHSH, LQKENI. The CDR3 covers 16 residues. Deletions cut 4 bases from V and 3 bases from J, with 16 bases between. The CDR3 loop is CASSQNSGLVKNIQYF. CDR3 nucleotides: TGTGCCAGCTCACAAAATTCAGGGTTGGTCAAAAACATTCAGTACTTC.

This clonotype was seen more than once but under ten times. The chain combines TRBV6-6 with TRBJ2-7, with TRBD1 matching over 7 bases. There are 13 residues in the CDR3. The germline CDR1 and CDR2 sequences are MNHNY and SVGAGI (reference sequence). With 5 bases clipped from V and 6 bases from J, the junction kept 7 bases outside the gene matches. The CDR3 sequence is CASSTQGRGEQYF. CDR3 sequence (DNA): TGTGCCAGCAGTACACAGGGGAGAGGCGAGCAGTACTTC.

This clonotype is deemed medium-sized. CDR3 region: CATKDRWQGGPLGGYTF. The CDR3 DNA reads as TGTGCCACTAAGGATCGGTGGCAGGGAGGCCCTTTGGGCGGCTACACCTTC. The chain recombines TRBV15 with TRBJ1-2, with D perhaps TRBD1 (5 bases). CDR1 and CDR2 from the germline V gene are LNHNV and YYDKDF (reference sequence). The CDR3 has 17 residues. The germline V and J ends were trimmed by 9 bases and 8 bases, with 31 bases remaining between them.

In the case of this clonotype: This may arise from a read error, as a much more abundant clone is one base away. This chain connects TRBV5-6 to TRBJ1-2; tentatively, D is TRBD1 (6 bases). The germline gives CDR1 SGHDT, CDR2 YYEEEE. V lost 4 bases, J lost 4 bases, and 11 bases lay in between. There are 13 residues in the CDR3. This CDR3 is CASSAWTVYGYTF. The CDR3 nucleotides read TGTGCCAGCAGCGCCTGGACAGTCTATGGCTACACCTTC.

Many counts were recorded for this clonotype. DNA for the CDR3: TGCAGCGTTGTTAGTCCCTCCTACGAGCAGTACTTC. As protein: CSVVSPSYEQYF. This rearrangement joins TRBV29-1 to TRBJ2-7; D unclear. V lost 4 bases, J lost 0 bases, and 7 bases lay in between. The germline V gene has CDR1 SQVTM and CDR2 ANQGSEA. The CDR3 length is 12 residues.

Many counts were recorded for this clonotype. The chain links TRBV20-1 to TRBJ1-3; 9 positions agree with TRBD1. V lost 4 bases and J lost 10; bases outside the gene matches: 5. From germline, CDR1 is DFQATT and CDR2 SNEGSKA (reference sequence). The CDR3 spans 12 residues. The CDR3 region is CSATTGGSTIYF. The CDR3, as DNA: TGCAGTGCTACTACAGGGGGCTCGACCATATATTTT.

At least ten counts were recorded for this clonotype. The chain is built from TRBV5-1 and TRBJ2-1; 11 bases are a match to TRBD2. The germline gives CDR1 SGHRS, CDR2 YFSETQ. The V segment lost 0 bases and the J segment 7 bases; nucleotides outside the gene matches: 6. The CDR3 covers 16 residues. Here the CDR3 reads CASSLVAGGPKNEQFF. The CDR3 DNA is TGCGCCAGCAGCTTGGTAGCGGGGGGGCCTAAAAATGAGCAGTTCTTC.

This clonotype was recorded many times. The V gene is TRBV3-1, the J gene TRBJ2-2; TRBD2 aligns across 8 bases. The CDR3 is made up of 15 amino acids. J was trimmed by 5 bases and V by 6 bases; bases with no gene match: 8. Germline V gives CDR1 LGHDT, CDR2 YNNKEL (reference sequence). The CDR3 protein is CASRGAGEGTGELFF. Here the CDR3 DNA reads TGTGCCAGCAGGGGAGCGGGGGAAGGAACCGGGGAGCTGTTTTTT.

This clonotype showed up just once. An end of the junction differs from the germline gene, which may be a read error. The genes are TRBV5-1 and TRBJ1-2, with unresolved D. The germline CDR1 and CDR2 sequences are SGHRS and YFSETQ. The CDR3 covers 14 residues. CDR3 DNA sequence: TGCGCCAGCATCTTGCAGTCCAACCTCTATGGCTACACCTTC. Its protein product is CASILQSNLYGYTF.

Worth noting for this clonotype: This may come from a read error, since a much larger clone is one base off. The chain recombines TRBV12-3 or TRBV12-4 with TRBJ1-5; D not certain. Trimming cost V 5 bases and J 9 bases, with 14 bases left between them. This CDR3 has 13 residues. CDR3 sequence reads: CASSPVVGRPQHF. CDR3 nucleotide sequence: TGTGCCAGCAGTCCAGTGGTGGGTCGGCCCCAGCATTTT.

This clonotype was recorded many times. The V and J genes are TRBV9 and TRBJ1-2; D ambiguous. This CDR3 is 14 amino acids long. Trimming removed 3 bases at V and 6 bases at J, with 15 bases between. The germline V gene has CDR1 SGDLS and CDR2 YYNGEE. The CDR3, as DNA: TGTGCCAGCAGCGCCCCCGGAGTTGAGGATGGCTACACCTTC. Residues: CASSAPGVEDGYTF.